The next 7 T cell receptor beta chains were all read from a single sample in a study of control samples from healthy donors and cancer patients. Sequencing was performed with immunoSEQ multiplex PCR; in TCRdb, only in-frame clones are kept and a portion is missing. Of roughly 95,000 clones listed, roughly 92% are singletons. Material for sequencing was blood. These receptors were obtained from a human donor in good health. The donor label of this sample is uncertain.

The chain has TRBV7-2 and TRBJ2-1; D remains unclear. V lost 1 base to trimming and J lost 0 bases, with 7 bases between them. Per the germline V gene, CDR1 is SGHTA and CDR2 is FQGNSA. This CDR3 comprises 15 residues. This CDR3 is CASSLVVSSYNEQFF. The CDR3 coding sequence is TGTGCCAGCAGCTTAGTAGTAAGCTCCTACAATGAGCAGTTCTTC.

V gene TRBV18 combines with J gene TRBJ1-2, with 8 positions matching TRBD1. The CDR3 runs to 13 residues. Trimming took 3 bases from V and 8 from J; bases not matched to a gene: 5. Germline V lookup: CDR1 KGHSH, CDR2 LQKENI. The CDR3: CASSPWTGMGYTF. CDR3 DNA: TGTGCCAGCTCACCCTGGACAGGGATGGGCTACACCTTC.

A single count supports this clone. The J gene is TRBJ1-1, the V gene TRBV18; 7 positions match TRBD1. The germline V gene encodes CDR1 KGHSH and CDR2 LQKENI. The length of the CDR3 is 13 residues. V dropped 7 bases and J dropped 1; count of bases not matched to a gene: 3. In DNA, the CDR3 is TGTGCCAGCTTGGGACAGCAGAACACTGAAGCTTTCTTT. Amino acids: CASLGQQNTEAFF.

This chain links TRBV5-1 with TRBJ2-7; possibly TRBD1 or TRBD2 for D (5 bases each). CDR3 length: 13 residues. Trimming shortened V by 3 bases and J by 3 bases, and 10 bases separated the two germline ends. The germline gives CDR1 SGHRS, CDR2 YFSETQ. CDR3 amino acids: CASSSSGGYEQYF. As DNA, the CDR3 is TGCGCCAGCAGCTCTAGTGGGGGCTACGAGCAGTACTTC.

The chain has TRBV3-1 (or the pseudogene TRBV3-2) and TRBJ2-7, with D possibly TRBD1 on 6 matching bases. The CDR3 spans 14 residues. Germline values: CDR1 LGHDT, CDR2 YNNKEL (reference sequence). Trimming stripped 6 bases from V and 0 bases from J, with 12 bases between. CDR3 loop: CASRQTGSSYEQYF. The CDR3 nucleotides are TGTGCCAGCAGGCAAACAGGGAGCTCCTACGAGCAGTACTTC.

The genes are TRBV2 and TRBJ1-6; no reliable D call. The CDR3 has 15 residues. The V gene's germline CDR1 is SNHLY and CDR2 FYNNEI. Trimming took 10 bases from V and 0 from J, leaving 13 bases between them. The DNA of the CDR3 is TGTGCCACCCGACGGGAGAGCTCCTATAATTCACCCCTCCACTTT. This codes for CATRRESSYNSPLHF.

The chain carries TRBV6-5 and TRBJ2-1; no definite D call. The germline CDR1 and CDR2 sequences are MNHEY and SVGAGI. The CDR3 runs to 11 residues. V was cut by 6 bases and J by 9 bases, with 9 bases left in between. As DNA, the CDR3 is TGTGCCAGCAGGACCGCCGGTGAGCAGTTCTTC. The encoded protein is CASRTAGEQFF.